A single sample is the source of the 21 T cell receptor beta chains below, sequenced in a study of T cells in Graves' hyperthyroidism and ophthalmopathy. RNA transcripts gave rise to amplified TCR beta CDR3 regions. A first-round RT-PCR of the TCR CDR3 used the HTBI primer set. TCRdb reprocessed the multiplex PCR reads with MiXCR, giving one entry per CDR3 protein. This table holds a few hundred thousand distinct CDR3 sequences, 35% to 55% found once. Material for sequencing was peripheral blood or thyroid tissue (not recorded which). These TCRs come from a woman aged 18-35 years with Graves' hyperthyroidism.

In its sample, this clonotype was seen many times. The chain couples TRBV15 to TRBJ2-5; no firm D call. The V end was cut by 0 bases, the J end by 5 bases, with 7 bases between. CDR1 is LNHNV and CDR2 is YYDKDF in the germline V gene (reference sequence). CDR3 length equals 13 residues. CDR3 loop: CATSRDLGETQYF. The CDR3, as DNA: TGTGCCACCAGCAGAGATCTCGGGGAGACCCAGTACTTC.

This clonotype was detected a few times. V gene TRBV6-1 combines with J gene TRBJ2-7, with 15 bases identical to TRBD2. CDR1 MNHNS and CDR2 SASEGT come from the germline V gene. The V gene end was trimmed by 6 bases and the J gene end by 2 bases; junction bases not matched to a gene: 17. CDR3 length equals 20 residues. This CDR3 is CASSPTPGLAGGTRTYEQYF. The CDR3 region has the DNA TGTGCCAGCAGCCCTACACCGGGACTAGCGGGAGGAACTAGAACCTACGAGCAGTACTTC.

The chain employs TRBV18 and TRBJ2-5, with D uncertain. The CDR3 has 16 amino acids. Germline V gene lookup returns CDR1 KGHSH and CDR2 LQKENI. V lost 3 bases, J lost 2 bases, and 16 bases lay in between. The CDR3: CASSPQKQALQETQYF. The CDR3 DNA follows: TGTGCCAGCTCACCCCAGAAGCAGGCCCTACAAGAGACCCAGTACTTC. The full variable domain, completed using reference TRBV18 and TRBJ2-5, is NAGVMQNPRHLVRRRGQEARLRCSPMKGHSHVYWYRQLPEEGLKFMVYLQKENIIDESGMPKERFSAEFPKEGPSILRIQQVVRGDSAAYFCASSPQKQALQETQYFGPGTRLLVL.

A few counts support this clonotype. In DNA, the CDR3 is TGTGCCAGCAGCCTGCGACAGTCCATGCGCCCAGAGCAGTTCTTC. It encodes CASSLRQSMRPEQFF. The chain has TRBV7-8 and TRBJ2-1, with D possibly TRBD1 on 5 matching bases. Germline V gene sequence: CDR1 SGHVS, CDR2 FQNEAQ. The CDR3 is made up of 15 amino acids. Between the trimmed V and J ends, which lost 5 bases and 10 bases, there was a span of 21 bases. The full variable domain, completed using reference TRBV7-8 and TRBJ2-1, is GAGVSQSPRYKVAKRGQDVALRCDPISGHVSLFWYQQALGQGPEFLTYFQNEAQLDKSGLPSDRFFAERPEGSVSTLKIQRTQQEDSAVYLCASSLRQSMRPEQFFGPGTRLTVL.

This clonotype has only a few counts. The chain uses TRBV24-1 and TRBJ2-1; a weak D match, TRBD1 (6 bases). The CDR3 extends over 13 amino acids. In germline, CDR1 is KGHDR, CDR2 SFDVKD. Trimming pared 2 bases from V and 8 bases from J, leaving 9 bases between. CDR3 nucleotides: TGTGCCACCAGTGATTACAGGGTCGATGAGCAGTTCTTC. Its protein product is CATSDYRVDEQFF.

This clonotype was seen a handful of times. The rearrangement uses TRBV6-5 and TRBJ2-7; 9 bases are a match to TRBD2. V lost 4 bases to trimming and J lost 2 bases; unmatched junction nucleotides: 9. The CDR3 has 16 amino acids. Germline values: CDR1 MNHEY, CDR2 SVGAGI. The CDR3 is CASSWDAGGPTYEQYF. The CDR3 bases are TGTGCCAGCAGTTGGGACGCGGGAGGGCCAACCTACGAGCAGTACTTC.

This sequence joins TRBV7-6 and TRBJ2-7; D is possibly TRBD2 (5 bases). Germline CDR1 reads SGHVS; CDR2 reads FNYEAQ. The CDR3 runs 14 residues. V lost 6 bases to trimming and J lost 9 bases, with 21 bases between them. The CDR3 DNA sequence: TGTGCCAGCAGTTTTTCGGACCGGGGAGATACGCAGTACTTC. Residues: CASSFSDRGDTQYF.

The sample holds many counts of this clonotype. The chain employs TRBV29-1 and TRBJ2-7; the match to TRBD1 covers 7 bases. V gave up 6 bases and J gave up 5 bases; unmatched junction bases: 7. Germline values: CDR1 SQVTM, CDR2 ANQGSEA. This CDR3 is 12 amino acids long. The CDR3 loop is CSVRTGTDEQYF. The DNA of the CDR3 is TGCAGCGTAAGAACCGGGACAGACGAGCAGTACTTC.

This clonotype was seen many times. The genes are TRBV7-9 and TRBJ1-2; D gene uncertain. The germline CDR1 and CDR2 sequences are SEHNR and FQNEAQ (reference sequence). This CDR3 has 14 residues. The ends were cut back, 0 bases at V and 0 bases at J, with 5 bases in the middle. The CDR3, as DNA: TGTGCCAGCAGCTTAGCGGGAGCTAACTATGGCTACACCTTC. Protein sequence: CASSLAGANYGYTF.

This clonotype was detected ten times or more. The chain links TRBV20-1 to TRBJ1-1, with D hard to call. The V and J ends lost 3 bases and 3 bases respectively, with 11 bases between them. The CDR3 runs 13 residues. The germline V gene has CDR1 DFQATT and CDR2 SNEGSKA (reference sequence). CDR3 in amino acids: CSASLWADTEAFF. CDR3 sequence (DNA): TGCAGTGCTAGTCTATGGGCGGACACTGAAGCTTTCTTT.

This clonotype occurred many times. This sequence joins TRBV24-1 and TRBJ1-1; D remains ambiguous. CDR1 is KGHDR, CDR2 SFDVKD, per germline. This CDR3 is 13 amino acids long. V dropped 7 bases and J dropped 1 base, with 9 bases sitting between them. The CDR3 here is CATSRTENTEAFF. In DNA form, the CDR3 reads TGTGCCACCAGCAGGACGGAGAACACTGAAGCTTTCTTT.

The chain links TRBV4-2 to TRBJ1-4; D unresolved. CDR1 is LGHNA, CDR2 YNFKEQ, per germline. Trimming pared 3 bases from V and 5 bases from J, leaving 16 bases between. CDR3 size: 16 residues. The chain's CDR3 is CASSQLTAEDNEKLFF. The CDR3, as DNA: TGTGCCAGCAGCCAGCTTACGGCAGAGGACAATGAAAAACTGTTTTTT.

The chain combines TRBV6-1 with TRBJ2-7; 10 bases are shared with TRBD2. Germline V gene lookup returns CDR1 MNHNS and CDR2 SASEGT. J gave up 5 bases and V 2 bases, and 12 bases lay outside the gene matches. The CDR3 covers 17 residues. CDR3 in amino acids: CASSERASGSAWDEQYF. The CDR3 DNA sequence: TGTGCCAGCAGTGAAAGGGCTAGCGGGAGTGCATGGGACGAGCAGTACTTC.

The V and J genes are TRBV19 and TRBJ2-3; tentative D call: TRBD2 (6 bases). Deletions cut 7 bases from V and 6 bases from J, with 20 bases between. The germline V gene encodes CDR1 LNHDA and CDR2 SQIVND (reference sequence). The CDR3 contains 15 residues. CDR3 nucleotides: TGTGCCAGTAAGATGGGTCTAATAGCGGCTGATACGCAGTATTTT. Translating gives CASKMGLIAADTQYF.

At least ten counts were recorded for this clonotype. V usage is TRBV20-1 and J usage is TRBJ1-1; possibly TRBD1 for D (6 bases). The CDR3 runs 15 residues. Deletions cut 3 bases from V and 3 bases from J, with 17 bases between. Germline V gene sequence: CDR1 DFQATT, CDR2 SNEGSKA (reference sequence). The CDR3 region is CSASGRGVTDTEAFF. DNA of the CDR3: TGCAGTGCTAGTGGCAGGGGCGTAACGGACACTGAAGCTTTCTTT.

This chain connects TRBV2 to TRBJ1-2; 8 bases line up with TRBD1. V trimming: 11 bases; J trimming: 0 bases; junction bases outside the gene matches: 8. The germline V gene encodes CDR1 SNHLY and CDR2 FYNNEI. The CDR3 is made up of 14 amino acids. The CDR3 region has the DNA TGTGCCGGACAGGGTGCGCCCTCTAACTATGGCTACACCTTC. The encoded protein is CAGQGAPSNYGYTF.

Many counts were recorded for this clonotype. The chain links TRBV9 to TRBJ2-7; 7 nucleotides agree with TRBD1. The CDR3 is 14 amino acids. The V gene's germline CDR1 is SGDLS and CDR2 YYNGEE. V lost 4 bases and J lost 3; bases outside the gene matches: 7. The CDR3 nucleotides are TGTGCCAGCAGCCCAGGGACAGAGTACTACGAGCAGTACTTC. It translates to CASSPGTEYYEQYF.

A note on this clonotype: One base away lies a much larger clone, so this may be a sequencing read error. The rearrangement joins TRBV19 to TRBJ1-4; 11 bases are a match to TRBD1. The germline gives CDR1 LNHDA, CDR2 SQIVND (reference sequence). J lost 7 bases, V lost 9 bases, and 10 bases had no gene match. The CDR3 contains 15 residues. The CDR3 spells CASRTGGAASEKLFF. Here the CDR3 DNA reads TGTGCCAGCCGGACAGGGGGCGCAGCTAGTGAAAAACTGTTTTTT.

Comments on this clonotype: Sequence at one end of the junction differs from germline and may be a read error. The J gene is TRBJ1-1, the V gene TRBV7-2, with unresolved D. This CDR3 region has 13 residues. Germline V CDR1 and CDR2: SGHTA, FQGNSA. The CDR3 sequence: CAGSLGGSTEAFF. In DNA, the CDR3 is TGTGCCGGCAGCCTGGGCGGGTCCACTGAAGCTTTCTTT. Based on the CDR3 plus reference TRBV7-2 and TRBJ1-1, the full variable domain is GAGVSQSPSNKVTEKGKDVELRCDPISGHTALYWYRQSLGQGLEFLIYFQGNSAPDKSGLPSDRFSAERTGGSVSTLTIQRTQQEDSAVYLCAGSLGGSTEAFFGQGTRLTVV.

CDR3 DNA: TGTGCCAGTAGCCCCAAAATCCATCCCGGGACAGCTCGACCCCCCGGGCGGAACACTGAAGCTTTCTTT. Its protein is CASSPKIHPGTARPPGRNTEAFF. The chain carries TRBV19 and TRBJ1-1; the match to TRBD1 covers 7 bases. V lost 6 bases to trimming and J lost 1 base; unmatched junction nucleotides: 32. Germline V gene sequence: CDR1 LNHDA, CDR2 SQIVND (reference sequence). CDR3 length: 23 residues.

This clonotype was recorded at least ten times. The gene calls are TRBV20-1 and TRBJ2-7; 9 bases agree with TRBD2. Trimming cost V 6 bases and J 3 bases; bases outside gene matches: 9. Per the germline V gene, CDR1 is DFQATT and CDR2 is SNEGSKA (reference sequence). The CDR3 length is 14 residues. The CDR3 region is CSAIKLAGDYEQYF. Here the CDR3 DNA reads TGCAGTGCCATCAAATTAGCGGGAGACTACGAGCAGTACTTC.